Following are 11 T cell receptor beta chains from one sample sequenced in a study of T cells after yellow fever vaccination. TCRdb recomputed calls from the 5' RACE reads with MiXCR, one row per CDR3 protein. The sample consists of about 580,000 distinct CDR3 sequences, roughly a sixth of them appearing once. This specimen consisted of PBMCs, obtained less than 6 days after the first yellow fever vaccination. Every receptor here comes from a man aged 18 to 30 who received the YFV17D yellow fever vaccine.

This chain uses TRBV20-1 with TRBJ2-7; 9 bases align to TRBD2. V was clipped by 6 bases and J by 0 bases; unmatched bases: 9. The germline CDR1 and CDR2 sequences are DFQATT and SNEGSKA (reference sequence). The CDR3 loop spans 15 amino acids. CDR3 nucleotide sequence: TGCAGTGCCACGAGGACTAGCGCGTTCTCCTACGAGCAGTACTTC. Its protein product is CSATRTSAFSYEQYF.

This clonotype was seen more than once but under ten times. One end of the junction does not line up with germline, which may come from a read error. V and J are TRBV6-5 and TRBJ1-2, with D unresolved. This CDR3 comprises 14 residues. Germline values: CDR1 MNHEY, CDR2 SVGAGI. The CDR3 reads CASSHSRINYGYTF. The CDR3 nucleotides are TGTGCCAGCAGTCACTCAAGAATTAACTATGGCTACACCTTC.

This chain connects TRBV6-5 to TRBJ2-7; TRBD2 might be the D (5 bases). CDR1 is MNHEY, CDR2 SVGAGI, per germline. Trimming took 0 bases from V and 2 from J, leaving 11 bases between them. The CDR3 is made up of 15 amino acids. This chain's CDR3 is CASSYSTNAAYEQYF. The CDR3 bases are TGTGCCAGCAGTTACTCGACTAACGCAGCCTACGAGCAGTACTTC.

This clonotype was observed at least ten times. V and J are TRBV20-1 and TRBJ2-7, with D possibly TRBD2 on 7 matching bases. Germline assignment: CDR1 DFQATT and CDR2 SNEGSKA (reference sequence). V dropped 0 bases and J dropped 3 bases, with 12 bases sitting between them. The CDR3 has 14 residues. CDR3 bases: TGCAGTGCTAGAGATGGGGGGGCCCACTACGAGCAGTACTTC. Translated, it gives CSARDGGAHYEQYF.

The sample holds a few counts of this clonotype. The CDR3 DNA reads as TGTGCCAGCAGCTTATCTAGCACAGTGCACGAGCAGTACGTC. Protein: CASSLSSTVHEQYV. The chain couples TRBV7-2 to TRBJ2-7; maybe TRBD2 (5 bases). Per the germline V gene, CDR1 is SGHTA and CDR2 is FQGNSA. The CDR3 is 14 residues long. Trimming took off 2 bases at V and 5 bases at J, with 13 bases between the two ends.

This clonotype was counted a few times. The CDR3 DNA follows: TGCGCCAGCAGCCAAGAATCCTCTAGCGGCGGCTCCTACGAGCAGTACTTC. It yields the protein CASSQESSSGGSYEQYF. The chain is built from TRBV4-1 and TRBJ2-7; TRBD2 agrees at 7 bases. Germline trimming cut 0 bases from V and 0 bases from J; bases unmatched to any gene: 8. This CDR3 is 17 amino acids long. CDR1 is MGHRA, CDR2 YSYEKL, per germline.

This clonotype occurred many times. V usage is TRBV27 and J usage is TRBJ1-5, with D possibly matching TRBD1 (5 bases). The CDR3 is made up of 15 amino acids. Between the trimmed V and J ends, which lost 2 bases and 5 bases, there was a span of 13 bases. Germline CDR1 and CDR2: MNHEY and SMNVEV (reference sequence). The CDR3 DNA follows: TGTGCCAGCAGTTTAAGCTCAGGGAGGGATCAGCCCCAGCATTTT. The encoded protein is CASSLSSGRDQPQHF.

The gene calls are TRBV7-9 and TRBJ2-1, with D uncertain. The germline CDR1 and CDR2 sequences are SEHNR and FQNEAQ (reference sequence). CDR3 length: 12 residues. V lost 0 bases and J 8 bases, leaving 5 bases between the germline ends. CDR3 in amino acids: CASSLAGYEQFF. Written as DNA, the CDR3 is TGTGCCAGCAGCTTAGCGGGGTATGAGCAGTTCTTC.

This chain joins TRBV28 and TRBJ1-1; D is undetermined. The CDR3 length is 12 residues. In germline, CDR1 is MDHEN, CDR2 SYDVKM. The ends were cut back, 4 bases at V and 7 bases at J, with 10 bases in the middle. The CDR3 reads CASSSGSGEAFF. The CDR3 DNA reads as TGTGCCAGCAGTTCGGGGTCGGGTGAAGCTTTCTTT.

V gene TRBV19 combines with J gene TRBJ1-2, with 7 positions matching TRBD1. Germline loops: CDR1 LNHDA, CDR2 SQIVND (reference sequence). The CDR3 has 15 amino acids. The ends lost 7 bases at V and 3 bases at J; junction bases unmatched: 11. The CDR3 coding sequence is TGTGCCAGTACGGCCCGCGGGGGACAGTACTATGGCTACACCTTC. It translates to CASTARGGQYYGYTF. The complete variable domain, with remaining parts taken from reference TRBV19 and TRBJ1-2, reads DGGITQSPKYLFRKEGQNVTLSCEQNLNHDAMYWYRQDPGQGLRLIYYSQIVNDFQKGDIAEGYSVSREKKESFPLTVTSAQKNPTAFYLCASTARGGQYYGYTFGSGTRLTVV.

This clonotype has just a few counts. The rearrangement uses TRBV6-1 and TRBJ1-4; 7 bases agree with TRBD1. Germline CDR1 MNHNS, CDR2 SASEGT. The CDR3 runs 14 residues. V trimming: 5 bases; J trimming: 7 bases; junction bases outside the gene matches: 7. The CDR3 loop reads CASSRQGRGEKLFF. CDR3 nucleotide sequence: TGTGCCAGCAGTCGACAGGGAAGGGGTGAAAAACTGTTTTTT.